This T cell receptor beta chain was identified in a study of blood T cell repertoires in COVID-19. As originally analysed: Estimation of nucleated cell counts was performed using reference gene primer amplification. TCRdb's copy holds only in-frame clones and misses some; the assay was immunoSEQ multiplex PCR. V and J calls and clone size follow that table, whereas D and trimming were derived from the DNA. The sample has 250,000 to 350,000 clones; 89% are singletons. The CDR3 is 16 amino acids. Unmatched junction bases numbered 4, after V lost 1 base and J lost 1 base. CDR1 and CDR2 from the germline V gene are SGHVS and FNYEAQ.

The genes are TRBV7-6 and TRBJ1-5, with 7 bases lining up with TRBD1. Material for sequencing was peripheral blood. This receptor was taken from a woman aged 55-69 years with acute or convalescent COVID-19. CDR3 DNA: TGTGCCAGCAGCTTAGGTGGGACAGAGAGCAATCAGCCCCAGCATTTT. Protein: CASSLGGTESNQPQHF.